A selection of T cell receptor beta chains follows, all from one sample in a study of tumor T cells in aggressive B-cell lymphoma. Method: immunoSEQ multiplex PCR; TCRdb's copy keeps in-frame clones and lacks some. The repertoire has 2,100 or so clones, about 86% of them found once; the top ten carry about 19%. The specimen was tumor tissue. The receptors stem from an adult with diffuse large B cell lymphoma. Each CDR3 is given with its conserved first and last residue. D genes are given only for firm matches. Clone size is stated in some rows and not others, as once, few, many or a class when expanded.

- | TRBJ2-5 | - | TRBV7-9 | CASGRSGGQETQYF | TGTGCCAGCGGGAGGTCAGGGGGGCAAGAGACCCAGTACTTC
- | TRBJ1-2 | TRBD1 | TRBV18 | CASSPGTDANYGYTF | TGTGCCAGCTCACCAGGGACAGACGCAAACTATGGCTACACCTTC
- | TRBJ2-3 | - | TRBV5-4 | CASSLARSDTQYF | TGTGCCAGCAGCTTGGCGCGGTCAGATACGCAGTATTTT
- | TRBJ1-5 | - | TRBV28 | CASSPEMGRGQPQHF | TGTGCCAGCAGCCCAGAGATGGGGCGAGGTCAGCCCCAGCATTTT
- | TRBJ2-1 | - | TRBV20-1 | CSAYGLEGVFF | TGCAGTGCTTACGGACTAGAGGGGGTGTTCTTC
few | TRBJ2-7 | TRBD1 | TRBV9 | CASSVGQGTGEQYF | TGTGCCAGCAGCGTAGGACAGGGGACGGGGGAGCAGTACTTC
- | TRBJ2-5 | - | TRBV11-2 | CASSLVVGPPTQYF | TGTGCCAGCAGCTTAGTGGTGGGCCCTCCGACCCAGTACTTC
- | TRBJ2-2 | TRBD2 | TRBV5-1 | CASSSIAGVTGELFF | TGCGCCAGCAGCTCGATAGCGGGAGTAACCGGGGAGCTGTTTTTT
- | TRBJ2-1 | TRBD2 | TRBV5-1 | CASSLVGLAGNEQFF | TGCGCCAGCAGCTTGGTGGGACTAGCCGGCAATGAGCAGTTCTTC
- | TRBJ2-7 | TRBD2 | TRBV6-5 | CASGLAASYEQYF | TGTGCCAGCGGACTAGCGGCATCCTACGAGCAGTACTTC
- | TRBJ2-3 | - | TRBV6-4 | CASSSGAGDTQYF | TGTGCCAGCAGTTCAGGGGCCGGGGATACGCAGTATTTT
- | TRBJ1-1 | - | TRBV21-1 | CASSKLGQTTEAFF | TGTGCCAGCAGCAAACTTGGACAAACAACTGAAGCTTTCTTT
few | TRBJ1-5 | - | TRBV4-2 | CASSQDLYSNQPQHF | TGTGCCAGCAGCCAAGACCTCTATAGCAATCAGCCCCAGCATTTT
few | TRBJ2-7 | - | TRBV5-5 | CASSFATGSYEQYF | TGTGCCAGCAGCTTTGCGACGGGGTCCTACGAGCAGTACTTC
- | TRBJ1-1 | TRBD1 | TRBV5-4 | CASNHVQGARTEAFF | TGTGCCAGCAACCACGTCCAGGGGGCGCGGACTGAAGCTTTCTTT